This T cell receptor beta chain emerged from a study of blood T cell repertoires in COVID-19. Germline V CDR1 and CDR2: ENHRY, SYGVKD. The CDR3 spans 15 residues. The V and J ends lost 3 bases and 5 bases, in that order; junction bases with no gene match: 5. In the study's own analysis: Reference gene primer amplification gave estimated nucleated cell counts. Repertoires were generated with immunoSEQ multiplex PCR, while TCRdb's copy carries only in-frame clones and drops some. V and J calls and clone size follow that table, whereas D and trimming were derived from the DNA. This sample has about 120,000 clones, with under 80% found just once.

The receptor was isolated from a man between 65 and 80 years old with acute or convalescent COVID-19. Sequenced material: peripheral blood. The V gene is TRBV10-3, the J gene TRBJ2-1; TRBD2 aligns across 9 bases. DNA for the CDR3: TGTGCCATCAGTGATAGGCGGGGGGGTGACAATGAGCAGTTCTTC. Translated, it gives CAISDRRGGDNEQFF.